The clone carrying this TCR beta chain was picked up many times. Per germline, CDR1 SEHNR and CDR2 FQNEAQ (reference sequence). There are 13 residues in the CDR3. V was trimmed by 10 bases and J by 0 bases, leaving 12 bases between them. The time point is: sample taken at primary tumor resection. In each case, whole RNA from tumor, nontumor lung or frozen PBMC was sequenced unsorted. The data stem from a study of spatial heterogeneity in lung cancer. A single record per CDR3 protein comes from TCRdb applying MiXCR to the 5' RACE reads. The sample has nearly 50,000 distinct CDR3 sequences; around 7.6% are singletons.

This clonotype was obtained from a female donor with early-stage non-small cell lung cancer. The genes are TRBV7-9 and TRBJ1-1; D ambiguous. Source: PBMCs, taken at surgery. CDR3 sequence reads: CATSTLVNTEAFF. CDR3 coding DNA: TGTGCCACTTCGACACTCGTGAACACTGAAGCTTTCTTT.